The TCR beta chain under discussion was sequenced for a study of HIV-infected patients and healthy controls. Study at large: After three months of therapy, CD4 counts rose modestly but significantly in 14 of 16 patients.

Looked up from germline, CDR1 is MNHEY and CDR2 is SVGEGT. V was trimmed by 6 bases and J by 7 bases, leaving 12 bases between them. The CDR3 covers 12 residues. Reverse transcription used around 500 ng RNA and constant-region primers for alpha and beta. Each of the alpha and beta chains got its own library through chain-specific third strand synthesis with indices. MiXCR was run by TCRdb on the 5' RACE reads, yielding one entry per CDR3 protein. The table includes approximately 7,700 distinct CDR3 sequences, about 6.3% detected once. Whole blood was used without fractionation, so all unsorted peripheral T cells were included. This clonotype appeared many times.

Sequences were derived from blood, sampled before antiretroviral therapy. The origin of this receptor is an adult with HIV infection. V and J are TRBV6-2 or TRBV6-3 and TRBJ1-1; D is unclear. The CDR3, as DNA: TGTGCCAGCAGCCAGGCGTACTATGAAGCTTTCTTT. Translated, it gives CASSQAYYEAFF.